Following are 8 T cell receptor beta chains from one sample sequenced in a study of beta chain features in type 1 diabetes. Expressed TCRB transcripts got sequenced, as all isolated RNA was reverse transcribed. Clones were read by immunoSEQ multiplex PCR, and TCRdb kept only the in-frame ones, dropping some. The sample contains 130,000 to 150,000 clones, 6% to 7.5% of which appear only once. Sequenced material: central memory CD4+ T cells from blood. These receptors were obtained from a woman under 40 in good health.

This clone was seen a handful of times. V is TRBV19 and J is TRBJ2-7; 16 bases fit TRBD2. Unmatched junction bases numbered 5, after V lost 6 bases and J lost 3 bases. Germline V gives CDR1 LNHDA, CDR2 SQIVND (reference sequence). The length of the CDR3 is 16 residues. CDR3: CASSTGTSGRVYEQYF. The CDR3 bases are TGTGCCAGTAGCACCGGGACTAGCGGGAGGGTCTACGAGCAGTACTTC.

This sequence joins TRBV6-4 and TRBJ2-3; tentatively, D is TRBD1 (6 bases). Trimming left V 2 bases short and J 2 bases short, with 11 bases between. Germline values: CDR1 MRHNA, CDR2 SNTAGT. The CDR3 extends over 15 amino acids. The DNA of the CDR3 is TGTGCCAGCAGTGACCGCGGACAGCCCACAGATACGCAGTATTTT. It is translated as CASSDRGQPTDTQYF.

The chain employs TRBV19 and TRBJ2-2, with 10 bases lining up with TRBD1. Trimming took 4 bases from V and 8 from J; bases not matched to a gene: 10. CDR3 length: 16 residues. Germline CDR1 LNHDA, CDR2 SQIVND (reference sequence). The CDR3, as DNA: TGTGCCAGTAGTAACGGACCGGGACAGGGGATAGGGGAGCTGTTTTTT. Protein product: CASSNGPGQGIGELFF.

The CDR3 DNA follows: TGCGCCAGCAACCACGGATTCCGGGGAATGAACACTGAAGCTTTCTTT. Translated: CASNHGFRGMNTEAFF. The chain has TRBV5-1 and TRBJ1-1, with D unclear. The CDR3 has 16 residues. Looked up from germline, CDR1 is SGHRS and CDR2 is YFSETQ. Trimming removed 6 bases at V and 0 bases at J, with 18 bases between.

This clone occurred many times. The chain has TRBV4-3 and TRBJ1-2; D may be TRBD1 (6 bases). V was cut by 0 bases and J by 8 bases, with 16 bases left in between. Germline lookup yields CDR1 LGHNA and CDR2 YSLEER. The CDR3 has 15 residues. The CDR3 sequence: CASSQDGQWLGGYTF. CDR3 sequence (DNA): TGCGCCAGCAGCCAAGATGGACAGTGGCTTGGCGGCTACACCTTC.

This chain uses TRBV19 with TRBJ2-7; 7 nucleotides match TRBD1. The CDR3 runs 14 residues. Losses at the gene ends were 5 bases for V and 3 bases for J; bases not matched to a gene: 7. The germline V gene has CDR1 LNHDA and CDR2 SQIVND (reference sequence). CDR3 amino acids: CASSRDSTIYEQYF. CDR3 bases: TGTGCCAGTAGTCGGGACAGCACGATCTACGAGCAGTACTTC.

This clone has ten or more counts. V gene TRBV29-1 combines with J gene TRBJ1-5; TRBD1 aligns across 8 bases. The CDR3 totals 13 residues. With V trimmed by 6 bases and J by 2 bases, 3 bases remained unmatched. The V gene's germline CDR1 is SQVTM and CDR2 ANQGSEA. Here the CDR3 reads CSVSTGGNQPQHF. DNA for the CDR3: TGCAGCGTCTCGACAGGGGGCAATCAGCCCCAGCATTTT.

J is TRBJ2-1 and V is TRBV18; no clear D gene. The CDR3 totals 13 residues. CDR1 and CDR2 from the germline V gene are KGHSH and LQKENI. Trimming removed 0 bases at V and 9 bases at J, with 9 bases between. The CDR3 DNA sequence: TGTGCCAGCTCACCACCGACACAGACTGAGCAGTTCTTC. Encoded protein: CASSPPTQTEQFF. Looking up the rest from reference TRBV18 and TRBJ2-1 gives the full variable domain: NAGVMQNPRHLVRRRGQEARLRCSPMKGHSHVYWYRQLPEEGLKFMVYLQKENIIDESGMPKERFSAEFPKEGPSILRIQQVVRGDSAAYFCASSPPTQTEQFFGPGTRLTVL.